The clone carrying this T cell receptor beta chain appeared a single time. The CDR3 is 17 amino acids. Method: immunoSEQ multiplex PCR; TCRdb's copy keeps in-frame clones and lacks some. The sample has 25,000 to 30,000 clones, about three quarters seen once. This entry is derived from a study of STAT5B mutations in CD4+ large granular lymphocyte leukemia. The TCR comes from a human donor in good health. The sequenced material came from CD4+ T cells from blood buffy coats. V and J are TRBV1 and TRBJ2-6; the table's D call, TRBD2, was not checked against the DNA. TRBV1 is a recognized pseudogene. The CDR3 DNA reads TGCACCAGCAGAATGGAGAGTTTGCAAAGTCGGGCCAACGTCCTGACTTTC. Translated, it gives CTSRMESLQSRANVLTF.